This TCR beta chain was sequenced during a study of glioma-infiltrating T cells after dendritic cell vaccination. This clone showed up just once. TCRdb keeps only in-frame clones here, not all; method: immunoSEQ multiplex PCR. This sample yields about 73,000 clones, of which more than 65% are seen a single time; under 2.5% belongs to the top ten. The length of the CDR3 is 12 residues. Looked up from germline, CDR1 is SGHNT and CDR2 is YYREEE (reference sequence). The V end was cut by 1 base, the J end by 2 bases, with 2 bases between. The rearrangement joins TRBV5-4 to TRBJ2-3; no definite D call. The sequenced sample was blood, obtained before dendritic cell vaccination. This receptor was taken from a human donor with glioblastoma. The DNA for the CDR3 is TGTGCCAGCAGCTTGTACACAGATACGCAGTATTTT. Protein: CASSLYTDTQYF.